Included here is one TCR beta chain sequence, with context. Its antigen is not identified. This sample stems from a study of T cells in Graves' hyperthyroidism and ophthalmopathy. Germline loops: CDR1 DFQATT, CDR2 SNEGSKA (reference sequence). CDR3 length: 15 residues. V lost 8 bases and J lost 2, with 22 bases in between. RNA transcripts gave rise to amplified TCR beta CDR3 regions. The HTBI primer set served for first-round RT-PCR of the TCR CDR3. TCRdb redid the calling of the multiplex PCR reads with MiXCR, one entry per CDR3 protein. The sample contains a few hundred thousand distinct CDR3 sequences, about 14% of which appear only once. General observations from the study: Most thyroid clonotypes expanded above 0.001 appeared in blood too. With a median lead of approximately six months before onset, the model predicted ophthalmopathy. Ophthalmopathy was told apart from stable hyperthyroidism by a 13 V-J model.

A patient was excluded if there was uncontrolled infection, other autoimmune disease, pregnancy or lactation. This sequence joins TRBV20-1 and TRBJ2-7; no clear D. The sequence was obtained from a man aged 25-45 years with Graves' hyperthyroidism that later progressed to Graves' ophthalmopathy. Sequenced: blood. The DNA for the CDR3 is TGCAGTCTCACTCCCCGACGGCAGCCGACCTACGAGCAGTACTTC. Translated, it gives CSLTPRRQPTYEQYF.